This T cell receptor (beta chain) comes out of a study of beta chain features in type 1 diabetes. Findings and caveats of the study: Significant though moderate, a shortening of TCRB CDR3s appeared in all four CD4+ subsets of Type 1 diabetes patients.

About this clone itself: Antigen: not known.

The whole isolated RNA underwent reverse transcription, so sequencing captured expressed TCRB transcripts. Libraries were prepared by immunoSEQ multiplex PCR; TCRdb keeps only in-frame clonotypes and omits some of them. The data hold about 99,000 clones, with about 26% observed a single time. Germline trimming cut 1 base from V and 4 bases from J; bases unmatched to any gene: 5. The CDR3 runs 16 residues. Germline V lookup: CDR1 SEHNR, CDR2 FQNEAQ (reference sequence). This receptor was obtained from a woman in her late teens or twenties with type 1 diabetes. The sample was central memory CD4+ T cells from blood. The J gene is TRBJ1-1, the V gene TRBV7-9; 11 bases fit TRBD1. Here the CDR3 reads CASSLGTGGRGTEAFF. CDR3 DNA: TGTGCCAGCAGCTTAGGGACAGGGGGCCGGGGCACTGAAGCTTTCTTT.